The entry below gives a single TCR beta chain sequence along with its context. The data stem from a study of PD-L1 blockade in urothelial cancer. Profiling relied on immunoSEQ multiplex PCR, and the TCRdb table lists in-frame clones only, not all of them. The repertoire holds about 50,000 clones, with about four fifths as singletons. The V gene's germline CDR1 is MNHNS and CDR2 SASEGT. The length of the CDR3 is 14 residues. V lost 7 bases, J lost 1 base, and 13 bases lay in between. As for time point: peripheral blood 6 weeks after treatment start. This clonotype originated in a man aged 65-85 years with urothelial cancer. The rearrangement joins TRBV6-1 to TRBJ1-1; the D gene is possibly TRBD1 (5 bases). The sample in question was PBMCs, obtained around atezolizumab (anti-PD-L1) treatment. The CDR3 DNA follows: TGTGCCAGCACTTACGCGGGGGAGAACACTGAAGCTTTCTTT. It yields the protein CASTYAGENTEAFF.